This is a list of T cell receptor beta chains from one sample in a study of regulatory and conventional T cells in RAG deficiency. Produced via immunoSEQ multiplex PCR; TCRdb's table is partial and in-frame only. The sample yields 34,000 or so clones, about 70% seen once. These same records also appear under a second study, on regulatory T cells.

Sequences were obtained from CD4+ effector T cells sorted from blood. Receptors originate from a human donor in good health. The CDR3 runs from the conserved cysteine through the conserved F or W. Fields, in order: J gene, V gene, D gene, CDR3 protein. The D gene is left open where the match is weak.

TRBJ1-6 TRBV10-3 NA CAISLNRHDNSPLHF
TRBJ2-3 TRBV27 TRBD2 CASKRGGRDTQYF
TRBJ2-7 TRBV14 TRBD1 CASSRPGQKYEQYF
TRBJ2-5 TRBV5-8 NA CASYGVETQYF
TRBJ1-3 TRBV11-2 TRBD1 CASSRGDAWTGLVYF
TRBJ1-6 TRBV6-6 NA CASTLQGRGSPLHF
TRBJ1-2 TRBV30 TRBD1 CAWSRQGYGYTF
TRBJ2-2 TRBV5-1 NA CASSLAGGRNTGELFF
TRBJ2-1 TRBV30 TRBD2 CAWRGSSGGRSYNEQFF
TRBJ2-3 TRBV5-1 NA CASNAGETDTQYF
TRBJ2-5 TRBV7-2 NA CASSPRVVGETQYF
TRBJ1-4 TRBV5-1 NA CASSLIGGDNEKLFF
TRBJ2-7 TRBV18 TRBD1 CASSRTGGTYEQYF
TRBJ2-1 TRBV9 NA CASSVSSRPDEQFF
TRBJ1-1 TRBV4-1 NA CASSRITEGEPFF
TRBJ2-7 TRBV28 TRBD2 CAGSNSGGPGVYEQYF
TRBJ1-2 TRBV30 NA CAWSGNRDGYTF
TRBJ2-3 TRBV11-3 TRBD1 CASSQGQGVTDTQYF
TRBJ1-1 TRBV5-1 NA CASSLVQGGTEAFF
TRBJ1-2 TRBV6-5 NA CASTTTGPNYGYTF
TRBJ1-6 TRBV6-5 TRBD1 CASSRSGQGNSPLHF
TRBJ1-5 TRBV15 NA CATSRDKGGNQPQHF
TRBJ2-1 TRBV6-5 TRBD2 CASGTSPHNEQFF
TRBJ1-2 TRBV5-1 TRBD1 CASSLGDSYGYTF
TRBJ1-2 TRBV30 NA CAWSVVGSYGYTF
TRBJ2-2 TRBV28 NA CASSLTDRSGELFF
TRBJ1-1 TRBV5-1 NA CASSLGLSHTEAFF
TRBJ2-5 TRBV7-9 NA CASSSTGSRTQYF